This TCR beta chain was recovered during a study of T-cell memory formation after mild COVID-19. The wider study: TCR clusters mostly belonged to single donors.

Germline CDR1 and CDR2: SEHNR and FQNEAQ (reference sequence). V lost 1 base, J lost 6 bases, and 5 bases stayed unmatched. The CDR3 is 15 amino acids. Each CDR3 protein gets one entry after TCRdb re-called the 5' RACE reads with MiXCR. The table lists a few hundred thousand distinct CDR3 sequences, roughly 22% of them singletons, with about 8.4% in the top ten. This clonotype was recorded a few times. Its antigen is unknown. Findings and limits, study-wide: Contracting clones from day 15 to 85 had balanced CD4/CD8; later expanders favoured CD4+. The authors left the SARS-CoV-2 specificity of second-wave clones peaking on day 37 unconfirmed.

This sequence originates from an adult woman who had mild COVID-19 (a few samples of this study predate the infection). Cell type and time point are not known. The sample was PBMCs or a T cell subset sorted from them (not recorded which). The rearrangement links TRBV7-9 to TRBJ1-5, with 8 positions matching TRBD1. The chain's CDR3 is CASSLGTGKSQPQHF. The CDR3 DNA sequence: TGTGCCAGCAGCTTAGGGACAGGGAAGTCTCAGCCCCAGCATTTT.